This entry lists 18 T cell receptor beta chains sequenced from one sample in a study of T cell responses to AZD1222 COVID-19 vaccine. The data were produced by immunoSEQ multiplex PCR, yet TCRdb's version contains in-frame clones alone and is incomplete. The data contain around 110,000 clones, about 88% of them singletons. Material: peripheral blood, obtained on day 0 of AZD1222 vaccination. The receptors were sampled from an adult in good health.

The rearrangement uses TRBV7-3 and TRBJ2-1, with unresolved D. V dropped 2 bases and J dropped 1 base, with 12 bases sitting between them. This CDR3 comprises 16 residues. Germline V gives CDR1 SGHTA, CDR2 FQGTGA. CDR3: CASSLLGSQSYNEQFF. CDR3 nucleotides: TGTGCCAGCAGCTTACTTGGTAGCCAGTCCTACAATGAGCAGTTCTTC.

V gene TRBV29-1 combines with J gene TRBJ1-1; D not certain. The CDR3 sequence is 13 residues long. From germline, CDR1 is SQVTM and CDR2 ANQGSEA. Trimming stripped 6 bases from V and 5 bases from J, with 16 bases between. CDR3 in amino acids: CSVALQTGTEAFF. In DNA form, the CDR3 reads TGCAGCGTGGCCCTTCAGACTGGGACTGAAGCTTTCTTT.

J is TRBJ1-2 and V is TRBV28; tentative D call: TRBD1 (6 bases). The V end lost 5 bases, the J end lost 8 bases, and 21 bases lay between the germline ends. Germline assignment: CDR1 MDHEN and CDR2 SYDVKM. This CDR3 spans 15 amino acids. Here the CDR3 DNA reads TGTGCCAGCAGTGAGTTACAGGGTCAGAGAGAGGGCTACACCTTC. This gives the protein CASSELQGQREGYTF.

This chain uses TRBV5-1 with TRBJ2-3; D is perhaps TRBD1 (5 bases). This CDR3 is 15 amino acids long. Trimming removed 2 bases from V and 1 base from J, with 11 bases in between. The germline CDR1 and CDR2 sequences are SGHRS and YFSETQ. DNA of the CDR3: TGCGCCAGCAGCTTTCGTGGACATCGCACAGATACGCAGTATTTT. Amino acids: CASSFRGHRTDTQYF.

This clone was observed once. The chain joins TRBV27 to TRBJ2-2; 7 bases map to TRBD2. The CDR3 contains 17 residues. J was trimmed by 10 bases and V by 6 bases; bases with no gene match: 20. Germline values: CDR1 MNHEY, CDR2 SMNVEV (reference sequence). CDR3 bases: TGTGCCAGCAGCCTACAAGTATACCGCGGGGGTGGCGTGGAGCTGTTTTTT. It codes for CASSLQVYRGGGVELFF.

This clone showed up just a few times. Additional DNA sequences in this sample encode the identical CDR3. This chain uses TRBV27 with TRBJ2-1; no clear D gene. The CDR3 is 13 residues long. Looked up from germline, CDR1 is MNHEY and CDR2 is SMNVEV (reference sequence). V was clipped by 0 bases and J by 6 bases, with 6 bases between them. For the CDR3, the DNA is TGTGCCAGCAGTTTATCCCCAGTCAATGAGCAGTTCTTC. Translating it yields CASSLSPVNEQFF.

Turning to this clone: The sample holds other DNA sequences that translate to the same CDR3. J is TRBJ1-2 and V is TRBV6-5; 9 nucleotides align to TRBD1. This CDR3 is built from 12 residues. Trimming cost V 6 bases and J 6 bases; bases outside gene matches: 2. CDR1 is MNHEY and CDR2 is SVGAGI in the germline V gene. CDR3 residues: CASRGTGNGYTF. CDR3 in DNA: TGTGCCAGCAGGGGGACAGGGAATGGCTACACCTTC.

The chain has TRBV27 and TRBJ2-1; perhaps TRBD2 as D (5 bases). The CDR3 is made up of 13 amino acids. CDR1 is MNHEY, CDR2 SMNVEV, per germline (reference sequence). The V and J ends lost 6 bases and 2 bases respectively, with 8 bases between them. In DNA form, the CDR3 reads TGTGCCAGCAGCATCGGGACCTACAATGAGCAGTTCTTC. It encodes CASSIGTYNEQFF.

CDR3 nucleotide sequence: TGTGCCAGCAGCTTATTGACAGGGGGGAACTATGGCTACACCTTC. This codes for CASSLLTGGNYGYTF. V usage is TRBV11-2 and J usage is TRBJ1-2, with TRBD1 identical over 9 bases. The CDR3 extends over 15 amino acids. Germline CDR1 is SGHAT and CDR2 is FQNNGV. V lost 2 bases, J lost 2 bases, and 3 bases stayed unmatched.

The chain has TRBV7-8 and TRBJ1-2, with D maybe TRBD1 (5 bases). The CDR3 has 15 amino acids. Germline assignment: CDR1 SGHVS and CDR2 FQNEAQ. Trimming cost V 5 bases and J 2 bases, with 15 bases left between them. As DNA, the CDR3 is TGTGCCAGCAGCCCGGGGACCCAACGGAACTATGGCTACACCTTC. Its protein is CASSPGTQRNYGYTF.

In the case of this clone: Distinct nucleotide sequences in the sample also encode this CDR3. The chain is built from TRBV7-2 and TRBJ2-2; D is perhaps TRBD2 (7 bases). The CDR3 is 15 amino acids. V lost 1 base to trimming and J lost 7 bases, with 13 bases between them. The germline gives CDR1 SGHTA, CDR2 FQGNSA. The CDR3 coding sequence is TGTGCCAGCAGCTTAGGAGGGGAGGGGGGCGGGGAGCTGTTTTTT. It is translated as CASSLGGEGGGELFF.

V and J are TRBV27 and TRBJ2-2; weak D call: TRBD1 (6 bases). The CDR3 is made up of 14 amino acids. The V and J ends lost 4 bases and 6 bases respectively, with 12 bases between them. Germline V gene data show CDR1 as MNHEY and CDR2 as SMNVEV (reference sequence). CDR3 coding DNA: TGTGCCAGCAGTTCCTTACAGGGCCCCGGGGAGCTGTTTTTT. The encoded protein is CASSSLQGPGELFF.

Here the CDR3 DNA reads TGTGCCAGCAGTCCCCTCGGGACAGGGCCCGGGGAGCTGTTTTTT. As protein: CASSPLGTGPGELFF. This chain links TRBV25-1 with TRBJ2-2, with 9 bases matching TRBD1. CDR1 is MGHDK and CDR2 is SYGVNS in the germline V gene. With 5 bases clipped from V and 6 bases from J, the junction kept 7 bases outside the gene matches. The CDR3 covers 15 residues. The full variable domain, rest sourced from reference TRBV25-1 and TRBJ2-2, is EADIYQTPRYLVIGTGKKITLECSQTMGHDKMYWYQQDPGMELHLIHYSYGVNSTEKGDLSSESTVSRIRTEHFPLTLESARPSHTSQYLCASSPLGTGPGELFFGEGSRLTVL.

The gene calls are TRBV9 and TRBJ2-1; a weak D match, TRBD2 (5 bases). This CDR3 is built from 13 residues. V was shortened by 0 bases and J by 7 bases, with 8 bases between the two germline ends. Germline V CDR1 and CDR2: SGDLS, YYNGEE. This chain's CDR3 is CASSVERRNEQFF. CDR3 DNA: TGTGCCAGCAGCGTAGAAAGGAGGAATGAGCAGTTCTTC.

The J gene is TRBJ2-7, the V gene TRBV21-1; the D call TRBD1 from the table was never checked on the DNA. TRBV21-1 is reported as a pseudogene. The CDR3 is 11 amino acids. CDR3 region: CASSIGPEQYF. CDR3 DNA sequence: TGTGCCAGCAGCATTGGGCCCGAGCAGTACTTC.

The chain combines TRBV6-5 with TRBJ1-2, with D tentatively TRBD1 (5 bases). Trimming stripped 7 bases from V and 0 bases from J, with 15 bases between. The CDR3 runs to 15 residues. Germline CDR1 reads MNHEY; CDR2 reads SVGAGI. The CDR3 reads CASIPSWGANYGYTF. The CDR3 DNA reads TGTGCCAGCATCCCGTCGTGGGGGGCTAACTATGGCTACACCTTC.

This chain links TRBV6-1 with TRBJ2-1, with D possibly being TRBD1 or TRBD2 (5 bases each). Trimming shortened V by 2 bases and J by 3 bases, and 14 bases separated the two germline ends. Germline-derived CDR1 and CDR2 are MNHNS and SASEGT. CDR3 size: 16 residues. The CDR3 here is CASSENWGNFYNEQFF. In DNA form, the CDR3 reads TGTGCCAGCAGTGAAAATTGGGGGAATTTCTACAATGAGCAGTTCTTC.

The J gene is TRBJ1-2, the V gene TRBV27; 12 nucleotides line up with TRBD1. CDR1 and CDR2 (germline): MNHEY, SMNVEV (reference sequence). V lost 5 bases, J lost 5 bases, and 9 bases stayed unmatched. CDR3 length: 16 residues. CDR3: CASSPTGQGAVYGYTF. DNA of the CDR3: TGTGCCAGCAGTCCAACGGGACAGGGGGCGGTTTATGGCTACACCTTC.